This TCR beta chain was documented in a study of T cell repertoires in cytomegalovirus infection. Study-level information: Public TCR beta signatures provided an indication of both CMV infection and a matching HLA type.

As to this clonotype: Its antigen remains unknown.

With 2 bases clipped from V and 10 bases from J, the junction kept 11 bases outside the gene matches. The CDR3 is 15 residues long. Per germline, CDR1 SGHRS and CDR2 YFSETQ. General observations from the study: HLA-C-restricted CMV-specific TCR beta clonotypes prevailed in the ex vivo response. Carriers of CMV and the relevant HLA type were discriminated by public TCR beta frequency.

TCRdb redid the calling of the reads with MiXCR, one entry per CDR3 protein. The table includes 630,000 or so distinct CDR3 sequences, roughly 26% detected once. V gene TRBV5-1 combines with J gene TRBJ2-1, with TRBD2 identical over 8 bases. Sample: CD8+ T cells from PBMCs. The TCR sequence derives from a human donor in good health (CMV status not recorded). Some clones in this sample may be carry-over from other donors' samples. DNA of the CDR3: TGCGCCAGCAGCTTAATAGCGGGGCCGTCGGGGGAGCAGTTCTTC. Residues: CASSLIAGPSGEQFF.